A selection of T cell receptor beta chains follows, all from one sample in a study of response to subunit inactivated influenza vaccine. TCRdb analysed the RT-PCR reads with MiXCR anew, one entry per CDR3 protein. The sample gives around 200,000 distinct CDR3 sequences, approximately 15% of which show up once; approximately 27% is in the top ten. The material sequenced was CD8+ T cells sorted from PBMCs, taken more than 4 days after vaccination. The receptors were gathered from a man between 50 and 59 years old who received an inactivated influenza vaccine. Both conserved end residues are trimmed from each CDR3. Each record gives: V gene, J gene, CDR3 protein.

TRBV4-2	TRBJ1-3	ASSQDRFSGNTIY
TRBV9	TRBJ2-5	ASSVDSGPTRTQY
TRBV3-1	TRBJ2-7	ASSQGISSAYEQY
TRBV7-9	TRBJ1-2	ASTETGHYGYT
TRBV12-3/TRBV12-4	TRBJ2-7	ASSWASYEQY
TRBV7-6	TRBJ2-1	ASSYGSAGVGNEQF
TRBV20-1	TRBJ2-7	SARQGGYEQY
TRBV29-1	TRBJ1-4	SASSATNEKLF
TRBV15	TRBJ2-3	ATSRELAGAVDTQY
TRBV5-6	TRBJ2-7	ASRSGTSGTYEQY
TRBV29-1	TRBJ2-5	SAAGEETQY
TRBV7-9	TRBJ1-2	ASSESGTGGDGYT
TRBV10-3	TRBJ2-1	AISDGGVGREQF
TRBV30	TRBJ2-2	AWSPGTMPFGELF
TRBV7-9	TRBJ2-5	ASRATGQLGETQY
TRBV29-1	TRBJ2-1	SVEGGGLAGSYNEQF
TRBV19	TRBJ2-7	ASSGHYEQY
TRBV24-1	TRBJ2-2	ATSVRIGELF
TRBV13	TRBJ2-4	ASSEMGQSQY
TRBV12-3/TRBV12-4	TRBJ2-5	ASSPTGAAGETQY
TRBV7-6	TRBJ2-7	ASSLLTNGRYEQY
TRBV29-1	TRBJ2-1	SVEDNYRARWVNEQF
TRBV9	TRBJ2-3	ASSPSGRLTDTQY
TRBV6-2/TRBV6-3	TRBJ2-1	ASSTGFSYNEQF
TRBV6-5	TRBJ1-1	ASSYKENTEAF
TRBV14	TRBJ2-6	ASSHPAPGANVLT
TRBV12-3/TRBV12-4	TRBJ2-5	ASSGQAPQSETQY
TRBV6-2/TRBV6-3	TRBJ2-7	ASSYVVGDGDEQY
TRBV4-2	TRBJ1-4	ASSQEWVGRGLLEKLF
TRBV5-6	TRBJ2-1	ASSSLAGVYNEQF
TRBV9	TRBJ2-1	ASSTSRFLLAGGEQF
TRBV13	TRBJ2-4	ASSLTGTIENIQY
TRBV6-2/TRBV6-3	TRBJ2-3	AASSWVGYSTDTQY
TRBV12-3/TRBV12-4	TRBJ2-7	ASSSPGQGTYEQY
TRBV7-9	TRBJ2-1	ASSSSTSSHNEQF
TRBV18	TRBJ2-1	ASSLAPSQNEQF
TRBV9	TRBJ2-3	ASSAGASDTQY
TRBV12-3/TRBV12-4	TRBJ1-5	ASRSGASSNQPQH
TRBV28	TRBJ2-7	ASIGRAYEQY
TRBV12-3/TRBV12-4	TRBJ2-4	ASSLVEGGFAKNIQY
TRBV7-9	TRBJ1-1	ASSYRGQGEDEAF
TRBV2	TRBJ2-5	ASSDSGGYQETQY